A single sample gave rise to the 22 T cell receptor beta chains below, sequenced in a study of shared clonotypes between healthy human individuals. Generated by immunoSEQ multiplex PCR, the TCRdb table keeps only in-frame clones and is missing some. The data contain some 1 million clones, roughly 80% of them singletons. Specimen: memory CD4+ T cells sorted from blood. The subset here: CD45RA-negative fraction. These receptors all come from a man between 18 and 35 years old in good health.

This clone was observed many times. The rearrangement links TRBV7-2 to TRBJ2-7, with D unclear. The CDR3 has 14 amino acids. Germline CDR1 is SGHTA and CDR2 is FQGNSA. The V gene lost 1 base and the J gene lost 0 bases, with 7 bases spanning the gap. CDR3 bases: TGTGCCAGCAGCTTAGACAGCTCCTCCTACGAGCAGTACTTC. Translating gives CASSLDSSSYEQYF.

On this clone itself: The sample holds other DNA sequences that translate to the same CDR3. The chain uses TRBV18 and TRBJ2-7; 9 bases align to TRBD1. With 3 bases clipped from V and 2 bases from J, the junction kept 5 bases outside the gene matches. This CDR3 comprises 15 residues. Looked up from germline, CDR1 is KGHSH and CDR2 is LQKENI. The CDR3 nucleotides are TGTGCCAGCTCACCTTCCGGGACAGGGACCTACGAGCAGTACTTC. Protein product: CASSPSGTGTYEQYF. Complete variable domain (other parts from reference TRBV18 and TRBJ2-7): NAGVMQNPRHLVRRRGQEARLRCSPMKGHSHVYWYRQLPEEGLKFMVYLQKENIIDESGMPKERFSAEFPKEGPSILRIQQVVRGDSAAYFCASSPSGTGTYEQYFGPGTRLTVT.

This clone was picked up a small number of times. This sample includes further DNA sequences coding for the same CDR3. The chain uses TRBV5-1 and TRBJ2-7, with D possibly matching TRBD2 (6 bases). The CDR3 spans 14 residues. V lost 1 base and J 3 bases, leaving 11 bases between the germline ends. CDR1 is SGHRS and CDR2 is YFSETQ in the germline V gene. The CDR3 bases are TGCGCCAGCAGCTTGTCAGGAGGGGACTACGAGCAGTACTTC. It translates to CASSLSGGDYEQYF.

For the CDR3, the DNA is TGTGCCAGCAGAGCGGGACAGGGGTTCACCGGGGAGCTGTTTTTT. Protein sequence: CASRAGQGFTGELFF. The chain uses TRBV2 and TRBJ2-2; 10 positions match TRBD1. V trimming: 6 bases; J trimming: 4 bases; junction bases outside the gene matches: 5. Germline lookup yields CDR1 SNHLY and CDR2 FYNNEI. The CDR3 spans 15 residues.

The chain links TRBV19 to TRBJ1-5, with D uncertain. Trimming left V 5 bases short and J 1 base short, with 6 bases between. The CDR3 extends over 13 amino acids. CDR1 and CDR2 (germline): LNHDA, SQIVND (reference sequence). CDR3 in DNA: TGTGCCAGTAGTGTCGACAGCAATCAGCCCCAGCATTTT. It encodes CASSVDSNQPQHF.

This clone was seen more than once but under ten times. The chain couples TRBV6-5 to TRBJ1-5, with a tentative D call TRBD1 (6 bases). This CDR3 spans 14 amino acids. Germline CDR1 and CDR2: MNHEY and SVGAGI. V dropped 2 bases and J dropped 6 bases, with 11 bases sitting between them. Here the CDR3 DNA reads TGTGCCAGCAGTTACACAGGGTGGGGTCAGCCCCAGCATTTT. As protein: CASSYTGWGQPQHF.

The V and J genes are TRBV19 and TRBJ1-5; perhaps TRBD1 as D (6 bases). Germline V gene lookup returns CDR1 LNHDA and CDR2 SQIVND (reference sequence). The CDR3 spans 15 residues. Trimming pared 1 base from V and 0 bases from J, leaving 7 bases between. CDR3 sequence (DNA): TGTGCCAGTAGTATAGGACAGGTTAGCAATCAGCCCCAGCATTTT. It is translated as CASSIGQVSNQPQHF.

This clone was recorded many times. The CDR3 reads CASGAGGHETQYF. The CDR3 DNA is TGTGCCAGCGGAGCGGGGGGGCACGAGACCCAGTACTTC. The chain employs TRBV2 and TRBJ2-5; 10 bases are a match to TRBD2. CDR3 size: 13 residues. After removal of 8 bases from V and 5 bases from J, the junction contained 5 bases not matched to a gene. Germline assignment: CDR1 SNHLY and CDR2 FYNNEI.

The chain links TRBV7-9 to TRBJ2-1; perhaps D is TRBD1 or TRBD2 (5 bases each). Germline V gene sequence: CDR1 SEHNR, CDR2 FQNEAQ (reference sequence). The CDR3 is made up of 16 amino acids. The ends were cut back, 5 bases at V and 12 bases at J, with 26 bases in the middle. In DNA, the CDR3 is TGTGCCAGCAGCGCGCAAAACACCCGTAGGGGAGTTGGGCAGTTCTTC. Protein: CASSAQNTRRGVGQFF.

Here the CDR3 DNA reads TGTGCCTGGAGTGGTCAGGGTTTCACTGAAGCTTTCTTT. Protein product: CAWSGQGFTEAFF. The rearrangement uses TRBV30 and TRBJ1-1, with D tentatively TRBD1 (5 bases). CDR1 GTSNPN and CDR2 SVGIG come from the germline V gene (reference sequence). Trimming took off 1 base at V and 4 bases at J, with 10 bases between the two ends. The CDR3 is made up of 13 amino acids.

V and J are TRBV5-4 and TRBJ2-3; D may match TRBD1 or TRBD2 (7 bases each). V lost 1 base to trimming and J lost 6 bases, with 9 bases between them. Looked up from germline, CDR1 is SGHNT and CDR2 is YYREEE (reference sequence). This CDR3 has 13 amino acids. CDR3: CASSLQGGDTQYF. The CDR3 region has the DNA TGTGCCAGCAGCTTGCAGGGGGGGGATACGCAGTATTTT.

The chain is built from TRBV28 and TRBJ2-1, with a possible D match to TRBD2 (6 bases). This CDR3 is built from 17 residues. Trimming shortened V by 2 bases and J by 5 bases, and 19 bases separated the two germline ends. Germline V gives CDR1 MDHEN, CDR2 SYDVKM. The CDR3 nucleotides are TGTGCCAGCAGTTTACTGGGACTGCCGGGACCCAACAATGAGCAGTTCTTC. It translates to CASSLLGLPGPNNEQFF.

The V call is TRBV12-5, the J call TRBJ2-3; 15 nucleotides align to TRBD2. The CDR3 covers 16 residues. The V and J ends lost 1 base and 6 bases, in that order; junction bases with no gene match: 2. Germline V gene sequence: CDR1 LGHNT, CDR2 FRNRAP. The chain's CDR3 is CASGLGTSGRVDTQYF. The CDR3 DNA is TGTGCTAGTGGTTTGGGGACTAGCGGGAGGGTTGATACGCAGTATTTT.

The count of this clone is one. The chain couples TRBV30 to TRBJ2-2; 7 nucleotides line up with TRBD2. The CDR3 contains 17 residues. Germline V CDR1 and CDR2: GTSNPN, SVGIG (reference sequence). With V trimmed by 3 bases and J by 2 bases, 12 bases remained unmatched. The CDR3 region is CAWRGSGAQLNTGELFF. CDR3 bases: TGTGCCTGGAGGGGAAGCGGGGCCCAACTAAACACCGGGGAGCTGTTTTTT.

The V and J genes are TRBV4-1 and TRBJ2-1, with D perhaps assigned TRBD1 or TRBD2 (5 bases each). V was pared by 8 bases and J by 6 bases, with 17 bases between. The CDR3 has 14 amino acids. The V gene's germline CDR1 is MGHRA and CDR2 YSYEKL. CDR3 sequence (DNA): TGCGCCAGCCGGCCCCCGGGACGATTCAATGAGCAGTTCTTC. Residues: CASRPPGRFNEQFF.

V usage is TRBV21-1 and J usage is TRBJ1-1; the DNA was not compared with TRBD1, the D call given in the table. TRBV21-1 is a pseudogene. The CDR3 contains 13 residues. CDR3 sequence (DNA): TGTGCCAGCATCTTGGGACAGGGCGCTGAAGCTTTCTTT. Translation: CASILGQGAEAFF.

The chain links TRBV1 to TRBJ2-2; the D call of TRBD2 is as the table states it, not checked on the DNA. TRBV1 is a listed pseudogene. The CDR3 covers 17 residues. CDR3 sequence (DNA): TGCACCAGCAGCCCCTTCTCTTGGCGGGAGAACACCGGGGAGCTGTTTTTT. As protein: CTSSPFSWRENTGELFF.

This chain links TRBV7-9 with TRBJ2-1, with D tentatively TRBD2 (6 bases). The CDR3 loop spans 15 amino acids. The V end was cut by 5 bases, the J end by 3 bases, with 14 bases between. The germline V gene has CDR1 SEHNR and CDR2 FQNEAQ (reference sequence). The CDR3 spells CASSPVGGNYNEQFF. CDR3 sequence (DNA): TGTGCCAGCAGCCCCGTGGGCGGGAACTACAATGAGCAGTTCTTC.

The chain links TRBV30 to TRBJ2-1; TRBD2 matches 14 bases. V was clipped by 4 bases and J by 10 bases; unmatched bases: 6. This CDR3 spans 14 amino acids. Per the germline V gene, CDR1 is GTSNPN and CDR2 is SVGIG (reference sequence). The CDR3 DNA reads as TGTGCCTGGACTCTGGGACTAGCGGGAGACGAGCAGTTCTTC. This gives the protein CAWTLGLAGDEQFF.

The sample holds one count of this clone. This chain links TRBV2 with TRBJ1-1; a possible D gene is TRBD1 (6 bases). CDR3 length equals 14 residues. From germline, CDR1 is SNHLY and CDR2 FYNNEI. Trimming took off 5 bases at V and 4 bases at J, with 14 bases between the two ends. The CDR3 loop is CASSPQGSTTEAFF. The DNA for the CDR3 is TGTGCCAGCAGTCCACAGGGAAGTACCACTGAAGCTTTCTTT. Full variable domain (outside the CDR3, taken from reference TRBV2 and TRBJ1-1): EPEVTQTPSHQVTQMGQEVILRCVPISNHLYFYWYRQILGQKVEFLVSFYNNEISEKSEIFDDQFSVERPDGSNFTLKIRSTKLEDSAMYFCASSPQGSTTEAFFGQGTRLTVV.

The rearrangement joins TRBV6-5 to TRBJ1-2, with D unclear. With 6 bases removed from V and 2 bases from J, the gap between germline ends came to 10 bases. CDR1 is MNHEY and CDR2 is SVGAGI in the germline V gene. This CDR3 has 13 amino acids. CDR3 DNA sequence: TGTGCCAGCAGCTCCTCGGGGAACTATGGCTACACCTTC. This encodes CASSSSGNYGYTF.

The V and J genes are TRBV30 and TRBJ1-2, with TRBD1 identical over 11 bases. The CDR3 length is 13 residues. The V gene end was trimmed by 2 bases and the J gene end by 7 bases; junction bases not matched to a gene: 3. Germline V gene lookup returns CDR1 GTSNPN and CDR2 SVGIG (reference sequence). The CDR3, as DNA: TGTGCCTGGAGTTCGGACAGGGGGCTTGGCTACACCTTC. Protein sequence: CAWSSDRGLGYTF.